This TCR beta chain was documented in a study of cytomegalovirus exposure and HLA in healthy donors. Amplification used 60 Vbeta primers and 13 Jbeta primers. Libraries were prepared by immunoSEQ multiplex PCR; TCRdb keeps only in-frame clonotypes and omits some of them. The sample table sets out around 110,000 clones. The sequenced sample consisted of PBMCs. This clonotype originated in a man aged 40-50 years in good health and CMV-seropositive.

CDR3: CASSEPWRAHTGELFF. The CDR3 bases are TGTGCCAGCAGTGAACCATGGCGGGCCCACACCGGGGAGCTGTTTTTT. The chain recombines TRBV6-1 with TRBJ2-2; TRBD2 is a possible D gene (5 bases). V lost 2 bases and J lost 3, with 13 bases in between. The length of the CDR3 is 16 residues. Germline CDR1 and CDR2: MNHNS and SASEGT.